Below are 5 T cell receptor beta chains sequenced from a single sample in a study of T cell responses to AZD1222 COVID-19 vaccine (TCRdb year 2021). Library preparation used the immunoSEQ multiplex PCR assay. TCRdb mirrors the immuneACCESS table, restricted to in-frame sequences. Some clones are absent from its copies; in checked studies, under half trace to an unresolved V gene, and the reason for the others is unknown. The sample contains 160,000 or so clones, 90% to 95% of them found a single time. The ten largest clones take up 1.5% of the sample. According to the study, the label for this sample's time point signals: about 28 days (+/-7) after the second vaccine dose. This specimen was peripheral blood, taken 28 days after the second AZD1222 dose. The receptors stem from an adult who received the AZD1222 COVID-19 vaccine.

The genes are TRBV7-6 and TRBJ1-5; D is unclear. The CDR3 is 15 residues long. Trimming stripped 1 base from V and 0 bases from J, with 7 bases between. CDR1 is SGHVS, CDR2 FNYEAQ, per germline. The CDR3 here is CASSLGGRSNQPQHF. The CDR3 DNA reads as TGTGCCAGCAGCTTAGGTGGTCGTAGCAATCAGCCCCAGCATTTT.

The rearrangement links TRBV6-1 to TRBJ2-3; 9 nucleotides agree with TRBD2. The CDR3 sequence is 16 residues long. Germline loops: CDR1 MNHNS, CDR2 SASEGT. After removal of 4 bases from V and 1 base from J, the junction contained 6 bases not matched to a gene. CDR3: CASSVHSGRGTDTQYF. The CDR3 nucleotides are TGTGCCAGCAGTGTCCATAGCGGGAGAGGCACAGATACGCAGTATTTT.

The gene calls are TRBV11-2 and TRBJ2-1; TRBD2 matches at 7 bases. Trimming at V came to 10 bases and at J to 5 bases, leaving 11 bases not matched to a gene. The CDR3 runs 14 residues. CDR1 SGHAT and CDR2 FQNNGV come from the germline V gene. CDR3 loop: CATRREYKNNEQFF. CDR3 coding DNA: TGTGCCACTCGGCGGGAGTATAAAAACAATGAGCAGTTCTTC.

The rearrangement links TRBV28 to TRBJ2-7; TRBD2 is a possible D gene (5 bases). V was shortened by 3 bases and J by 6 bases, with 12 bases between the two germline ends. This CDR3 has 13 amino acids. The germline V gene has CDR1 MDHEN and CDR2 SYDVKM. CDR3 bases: TGTGCCAGCAGTTTTCAGGACGGGGTCGAGCAGTACTTC. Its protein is CASSFQDGVEQYF.

The chain's CDR3 is CASHPGQGGNSPLHF. The DNA for the CDR3 is TGTGCCAGTCACCCCGGCCAGGGAGGTAATTCACCCCTCCACTTT. The chain recombines TRBV19 with TRBJ1-6; D may be TRBD1 (5 bases). The CDR3 extends over 15 amino acids. V was shortened by 8 bases and J by 6 bases, with 17 bases between the two germline ends. Germline V gives CDR1 LNHDA, CDR2 SQIVND (reference sequence). The whole variable domain, remainder taken from reference TRBV19 and TRBJ1-6, is DGGITQSPKYLFRKEGQNVTLSCEQNLNHDAMYWYRQDPGQGLRLIYYSQIVNDFQKGDIAEGYSVSREKKESFPLTVTSAQKNPTAFYLCASHPGQGGNSPLHFGNGTRLTVT.